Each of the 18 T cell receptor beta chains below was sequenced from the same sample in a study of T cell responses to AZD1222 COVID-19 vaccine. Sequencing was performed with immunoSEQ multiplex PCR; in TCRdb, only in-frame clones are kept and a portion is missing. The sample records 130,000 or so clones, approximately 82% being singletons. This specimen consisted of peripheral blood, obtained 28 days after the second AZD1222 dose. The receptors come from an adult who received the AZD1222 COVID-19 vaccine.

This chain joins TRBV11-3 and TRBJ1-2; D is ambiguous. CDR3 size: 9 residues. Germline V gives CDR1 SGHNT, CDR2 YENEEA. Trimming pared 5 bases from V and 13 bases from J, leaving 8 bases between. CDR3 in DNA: TGTGCCAGCAGCACGGGAGGCACCTTC. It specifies CASSTGGTF.

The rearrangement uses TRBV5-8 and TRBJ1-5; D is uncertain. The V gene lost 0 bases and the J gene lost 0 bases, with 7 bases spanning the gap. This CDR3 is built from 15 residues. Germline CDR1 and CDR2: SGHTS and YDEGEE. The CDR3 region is CASSLVGYSNQPQHF. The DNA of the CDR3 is TGTGCCAGCAGCTTGGTGGGCTATAGCAATCAGCCCCAGCATTTT.

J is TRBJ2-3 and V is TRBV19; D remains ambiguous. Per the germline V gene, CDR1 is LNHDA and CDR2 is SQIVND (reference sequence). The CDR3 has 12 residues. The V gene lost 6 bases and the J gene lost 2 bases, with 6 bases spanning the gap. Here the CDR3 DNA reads TGTGCCAGTAGCCTACACACAGATACGCAGTATTTT. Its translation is CASSLHTDTQYF.

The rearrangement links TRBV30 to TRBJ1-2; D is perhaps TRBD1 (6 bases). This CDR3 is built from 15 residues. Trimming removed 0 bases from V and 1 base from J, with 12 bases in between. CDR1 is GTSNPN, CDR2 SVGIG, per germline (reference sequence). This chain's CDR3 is CAWSVGGAVNYGYTF. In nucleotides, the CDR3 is TGTGCCTGGAGTGTAGGGGGGGCGGTTAACTATGGCTACACCTTC.

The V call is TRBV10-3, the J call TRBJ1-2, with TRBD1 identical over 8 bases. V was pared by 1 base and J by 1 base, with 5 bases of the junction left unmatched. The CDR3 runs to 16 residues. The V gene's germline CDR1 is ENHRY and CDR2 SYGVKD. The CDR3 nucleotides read TGTGCCATCAGTGAGTGGACGGGACAGGTTAACTATGGCTACACCTTC. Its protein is CAISEWTGQVNYGYTF.

CDR3 protein: CASSPGTDNYGYTF. As DNA, the CDR3 is TGCGCCAGCAGCCCGGGGACAGATAACTATGGCTACACCTTC. The rearrangement uses TRBV5-1 and TRBJ1-2, with 7 bases matching TRBD1. The CDR3 consists of 14 residues. The V and J ends lost 4 bases and 1 base, in that order; junction bases with no gene match: 4. Germline CDR1 and CDR2: SGHRS and YFSETQ. The full variable domain, rest sourced from reference TRBV5-1 and TRBJ1-2, is KAGVTQTPRYLIKTRGQQVTLSCSPISGHRSVSWYQQTPGQGLQFLFEYFSETQRNKGNFPGRFSGRQFSNSRSEMNVSTLELGDSALYLCASSPGTDNYGYTFGSGTRLTVV.

CDR3 in amino acids: CASSQQPGPYGYTF. Written as DNA, the CDR3 is TGTGCCAGCAGCCAGCAGCCAGGACCCTATGGCTACACCTTC. The chain carries TRBV14 and TRBJ1-2; D not resolved. Germline CDR1 reads SGHDN; CDR2 reads FVKESK. Trimming took 3 bases from V and 4 from J, leaving 12 bases between them. This CDR3 is built from 14 residues.

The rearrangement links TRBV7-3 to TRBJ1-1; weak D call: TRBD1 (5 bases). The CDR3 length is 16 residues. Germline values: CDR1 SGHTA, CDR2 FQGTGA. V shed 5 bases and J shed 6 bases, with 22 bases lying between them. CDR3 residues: CASSPTGHPSGAEAFF. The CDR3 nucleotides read TGTGCCAGCAGCCCAACGGGGCACCCCTCAGGCGCTGAAGCTTTCTTT.

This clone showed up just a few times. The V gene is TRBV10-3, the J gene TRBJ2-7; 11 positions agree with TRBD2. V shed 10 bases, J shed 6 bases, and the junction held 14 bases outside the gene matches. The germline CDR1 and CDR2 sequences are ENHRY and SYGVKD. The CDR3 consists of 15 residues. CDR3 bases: TGTGCCAATTCGAAGGCTAGCGGGGGGACGAGCGAGCAGTACTTC. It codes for CANSKASGGTSEQYF.

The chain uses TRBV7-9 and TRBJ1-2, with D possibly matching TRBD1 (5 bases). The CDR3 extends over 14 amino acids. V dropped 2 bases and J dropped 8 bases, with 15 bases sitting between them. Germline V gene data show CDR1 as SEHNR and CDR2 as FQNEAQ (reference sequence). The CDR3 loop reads CASSLNSVGEGYTF. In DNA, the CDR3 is TGTGCCAGCAGCTTAAATTCTGTGGGGGAAGGCTACACCTTC.

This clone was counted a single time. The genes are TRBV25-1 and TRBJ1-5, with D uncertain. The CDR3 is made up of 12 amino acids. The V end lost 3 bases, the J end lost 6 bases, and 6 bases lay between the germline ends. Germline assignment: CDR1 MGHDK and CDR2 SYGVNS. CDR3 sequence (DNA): TGTGCCAGCAGTGATGAGGGTCAGCCCCAGCATTTT. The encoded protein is CASSDEGQPQHF.

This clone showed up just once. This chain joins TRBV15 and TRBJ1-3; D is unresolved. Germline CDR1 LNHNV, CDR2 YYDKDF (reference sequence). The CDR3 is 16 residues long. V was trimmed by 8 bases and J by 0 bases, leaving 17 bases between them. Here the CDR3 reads CATLGEEHVSGNTIYF. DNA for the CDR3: TGTGCCACCCTCGGGGAGGAGCATGTCTCTGGAAACACCATATATTTT.

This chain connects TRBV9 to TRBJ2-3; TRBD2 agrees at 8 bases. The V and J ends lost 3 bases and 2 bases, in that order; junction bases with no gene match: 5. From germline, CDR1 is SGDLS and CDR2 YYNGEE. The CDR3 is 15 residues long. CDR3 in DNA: TGTGCCAGCAGCGGGTACGGGGGGGTCACAGATACGCAGTATTTT. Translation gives CASSGYGGVTDTQYF.

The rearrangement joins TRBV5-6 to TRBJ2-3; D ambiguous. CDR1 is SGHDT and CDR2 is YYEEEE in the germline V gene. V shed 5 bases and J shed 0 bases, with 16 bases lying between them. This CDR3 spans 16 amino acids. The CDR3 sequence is CASRDSGAESTDTQYF. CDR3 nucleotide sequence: TGTGCCAGCAGAGATTCGGGCGCTGAAAGCACAGATACGCAGTATTTT.

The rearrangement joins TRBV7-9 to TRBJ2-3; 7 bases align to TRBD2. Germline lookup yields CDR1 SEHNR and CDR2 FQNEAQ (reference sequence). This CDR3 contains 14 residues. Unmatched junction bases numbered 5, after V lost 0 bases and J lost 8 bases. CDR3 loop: CASSLAATSATQYF. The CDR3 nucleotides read TGTGCCAGCAGCTTAGCGGCCACTAGCGCTACGCAGTATTTT.

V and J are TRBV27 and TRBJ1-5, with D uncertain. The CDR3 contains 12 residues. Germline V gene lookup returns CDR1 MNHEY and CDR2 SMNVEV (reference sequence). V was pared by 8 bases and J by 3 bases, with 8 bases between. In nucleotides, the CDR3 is TGTGCCAGCCGAGATTCCAATCAGCCCCAGCATTTT. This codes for CASRDSNQPQHF.

In nucleotides, the CDR3 is TGTGCCAGCAGGCGGATGGGACAGGGAACCGGGGAGCTGTTTTTT. It is translated as CASRRMGQGTGELFF. The chain uses TRBV3-1 (or the pseudogene TRBV3-2) and TRBJ2-2; 9 bases fit TRBD1. Germline CDR1 reads LGHDT; CDR2 reads YNNKEL (reference sequence). The CDR3 runs 15 residues. V gave up 6 bases and J gave up 5 bases; unmatched junction bases: 7.

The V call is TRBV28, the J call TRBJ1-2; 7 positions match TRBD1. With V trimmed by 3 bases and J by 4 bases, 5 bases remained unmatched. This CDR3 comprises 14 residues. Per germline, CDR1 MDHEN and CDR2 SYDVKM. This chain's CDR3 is CASSFDRAGYGYTF. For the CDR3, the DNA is TGTGCCAGCAGTTTTGACAGGGCGGGCTATGGCTACACCTTC.